The 17 T cell receptor beta chains listed next were all sequenced from one sample in a study of blood T cell repertoires in COVID-19. Libraries were prepared by immunoSEQ multiplex PCR; TCRdb keeps only in-frame clonotypes and omits some of them. The sample has around 110,000 clones, approximately 80% seen once. Material: peripheral blood. These receptors were taken from a man between 65 and 79 years old with active or convalescent COVID-19.

The chain is built from TRBV2 and TRBJ1-3; D is unresolved. The V gene's germline CDR1 is SNHLY and CDR2 FYNNEI. V was clipped by 4 bases and J by 0 bases, with 7 bases between them. The CDR3 consists of 14 residues. CDR3 nucleotides: TGTGCCAGCAGTGGAGGGTTCTCTGGAAACACCATATATTTT. Its protein product is CASSGGFSGNTIYF.

The chain has TRBV21-1 and TRBJ1-2; TRBD1, the table's D call, lacks a check against the DNA. TRBV21-1 represents a pseudogene. The CDR3 consists of 20 residues. CDR3 nucleotides: TGTGCCAGCAGCGCCCGTGCGAGACCGACCAGGACAGGCGGTGACTATGGCTACACCTTC. Its translation is CASSARARPTRTGGDYGYTF.

The chain is built from TRBV6-4 and TRBJ2-3; D remains unclear. The CDR3 covers 14 residues. Trimming left V 3 bases short and J 0 bases short, with 7 bases between. Germline V lookup: CDR1 MRHNA, CDR2 SNTAGT. CDR3: CASSERPSTDTQYF. The CDR3 nucleotides are TGTGCCAGCAGTGAGCGGCCTAGCACAGATACGCAGTATTTT.

V usage is TRBV18 and J usage is TRBJ1-2; no firm D call. Germline V CDR1 and CDR2: KGHSH, LQKENI. Trimming took off 6 bases at V and 4 bases at J, with 9 bases between the two ends. CDR3 length: 12 amino acids. The CDR3 reads CASSPDFYGYTF. In DNA, the CDR3 is TGTGCCAGCTCGCCAGACTTCTATGGCTACACCTTC.

V is TRBV14 and J is TRBJ1-2; 8 bases are a match to TRBD1. This CDR3 has 16 amino acids. Germline assignment: CDR1 SGHDN and CDR2 FVKESK. J was trimmed by 4 bases and V by 4 bases; bases with no gene match: 11. For the CDR3, the DNA is TGTGCCAGCAGCCTCCCAGGACAGGGTCCTTTCTATGGCTACACCTTC. This sequence encodes CASSLPGQGPFYGYTF.

This chain connects TRBV2 to TRBJ2-1, with D uncertain. This CDR3 has 11 amino acids. The V gene's germline CDR1 is SNHLY and CDR2 FYNNEI. V was pared by 5 bases and J by 9 bases, with 8 bases between. The CDR3 region has the DNA TGTGCCAGCAGTCGAGTGAGTGAGCAGTTCTTC. Translation: CASSRVSEQFF.

V gene TRBV7-2 combines with J gene TRBJ2-1; possibly TRBD2 for D (5 bases). Looked up from germline, CDR1 is SGHTA and CDR2 is FQGNSA. The CDR3 covers 15 residues. Trimming removed 5 bases at V and 0 bases at J, with 11 bases between. The CDR3 nucleotides read TGTGCCAGCAGCCTGAGCGGAACCTCCTACAATGAGCAGTTCTTC. It specifies CASSLSGTSYNEQFF.

The chain couples TRBV4-3 to TRBJ2-7; 7 bases map to TRBD1. In germline, CDR1 is LGHNA, CDR2 YSLEER. The CDR3 loop spans 15 amino acids. The V segment lost 1 base and the J segment 4 bases; nucleotides outside the gene matches: 7. The DNA of the CDR3 is TGCGCCAGCAGCCAAGCGTACAGGGGACCATACGAGCAGTACTTC. Amino acid sequence: CASSQAYRGPYEQYF.

This chain connects TRBV12-5 to TRBJ2-5; 8 bases match TRBD2. The J segment lost 7 bases and the V segment lost 2 bases, leaving 6 bases of the junction unmatched. The CDR3 has 14 residues. CDR1 and CDR2 from the germline V gene are LGHNT and FRNRAP. For the CDR3, the DNA is TGTGCTAGTGGTTTGATAGCGGGGAGGGGGACCCAGTACTTC. Translation gives CASGLIAGRGTQYF.

J is TRBJ1-5 and V is TRBV5-4; 7 nucleotides line up with TRBD1. The CDR3 length is 13 residues. The V and J ends lost 4 bases and 4 bases, in that order; junction bases with no gene match: 2. CDR1 SGHNT and CDR2 YYREEE come from the germline V gene (reference sequence). The CDR3 coding sequence is TGTGCCAGCAGCGGGGGACAGAATCAGCCCCAGCATTTT. This encodes CASSGGQNQPQHF.

This chain connects TRBV19 to TRBJ2-3; TRBD1 matches 7 bases. The junction had 5 bases not matched to a gene; V was cut back by 4 bases and J by 1 base. Germline CDR1 reads LNHDA; CDR2 reads SQIVND (reference sequence). CDR3 size: 15 residues. The CDR3 nucleotides read TGTGCCAGTAGTAAGGGACAGAAGGGCACAGATACGCAGTATTTT. Protein product: CASSKGQKGTDTQYF.

This chain uses TRBV30 with TRBJ1-5, with a tentative D call TRBD1 (6 bases). In germline, CDR1 is GTSNPN, CDR2 SVGIG (reference sequence). V was clipped by 3 bases and J by 2 bases, with 11 bases between them. The CDR3 is 14 amino acids. DNA for the CDR3: TGTGCCTGGAGACCGCAGGGGCGCAATCAGCCCCAGCATTTT. It encodes CAWRPQGRNQPQHF.

This clone was seen only once. The chain links TRBV11-1 to TRBJ1-6; TRBD1 agrees at 8 bases. The junction had 4 bases not matched to a gene; V was cut back by 2 bases and J by 10 bases. The CDR3 loop spans 14 amino acids. Germline CDR1 is SGHAT and CDR2 is FQDESV (reference sequence). This CDR3 is CASSLSGGYSPLHF. CDR3 nucleotides: TGTGCCAGCAGCTTATCAGGGGGCTACTCACCCCTCCACTTT.

This chain connects TRBV9 to TRBJ2-5; D might be TRBD2 (6 bases). In germline, CDR1 is SGDLS, CDR2 YYNGEE. The ends were cut back, 4 bases at V and 7 bases at J, with 17 bases in the middle. The CDR3 is 14 residues long. CDR3 in DNA: TGTGCCAGCAGCCCTCGACTGGGAGGCGGGACCCAGTACTTC. The encoded protein is CASSPRLGGGTQYF.

The V gene is TRBV5-1, the J gene TRBJ2-3; 8 bases map to TRBD1. CDR1 and CDR2 (germline): SGHRS, YFSETQ. The CDR3 totals 20 residues. J was trimmed by 6 bases and V by 1 base; bases with no gene match: 22. The CDR3 reads CASSLHGTGLWGTTSDTQYF. The DNA of the CDR3 is TGCGCCAGCAGCTTGCACGGGACAGGTTTATGGGGAACCACTAGTGATACGCAGTATTTT.

The chain recombines TRBV11-3 with TRBJ1-1, with 9 nucleotides matching TRBD1. Germline CDR1 is SGHNT and CDR2 is YENEEA. The CDR3 is 17 residues long. V was pared by 1 base and J by 7 bases, with 13 bases of the junction left unmatched. The CDR3 sequence: CASSLGLGGQGSGEAFF. The DNA for the CDR3 is TGTGCCAGCAGCTTAGGTTTAGGCGGACAGGGGTCGGGTGAAGCTTTCTTT.

The J gene is TRBJ1-1, the V gene TRBV11-1, with D hard to call. Per germline, CDR1 SGHAT and CDR2 FQDESV (reference sequence). Trimming shortened V by 5 bases and J by 5 bases, and 15 bases separated the two germline ends. The CDR3 extends over 14 amino acids. The CDR3 here is CASSLGRGGTEAFF. The CDR3 DNA sequence: TGTGCCAGCAGCCTCGGACGGGGAGGGACTGAAGCTTTCTTT.